This T cell receptor beta chain was sequenced in a study of T cell repertoires in cytomegalovirus infection. Study-level information: From public TCR beta signatures came an indication of both CMV infection and matching HLA type.

Trimming pared 8 bases from V and 4 bases from J, leaving 9 bases between. CDR1 and CDR2 (germline): SGHVS, FNYEAQ. The CDR3 sequence is 12 residues long. Each CDR3 protein gets one entry after TCRdb re-called the reads with MiXCR. The table includes 27,000 or so distinct CDR3 sequences, approximately 18% detected once. This clonotype showed up just a few times. The antigen is undetermined. The sequence came from a human donor in good health (CMV status not recorded). Some clones in this sample may be carry-over from other donors' samples. Sequenced here: CD8+ T cells from cultured PBMCs, sampled from culture after CMV antigen stimulation. The chain is built from TRBV7-6 and TRBJ2-1, with D tentatively TRBD2 (6 bases). The CDR3 DNA sequence: TGTGCCAGCGAGGCGGGATACAATGAGCAGTTCTTC. Translation: CASEAGYNEQFF. The full variable domain, in which reference TRBV7-6 and TRBJ2-1 provide the parts outside the CDR3, is GAGVSQSPRYKVTKRGQDVALRCDPISGHVSLYWYRQALGQGPEFLTYFNYEAQQDKSGLPNDRFSAERPEGSISTLTIQRTEQRDSAMYRCASEAGYNEQFFGPGTRLTVL.